These 15 T cell receptor beta chains were sequenced from one sample in a study of cytomegalovirus exposure and HLA in healthy donors. It was with 60 Vbeta and 13 Jbeta primers that the PCR ran. This table comes from immunoSEQ multiplex PCR, and its TCRdb copy is limited to in-frame clones, with some not included. This specimen shows some 150,000 clones; the ten leading clones hold approximately 2.4%. Source material: PBMCs. These receptor sequences come from a man aged 40-49 years in good health and CMV-seronegative.

J is TRBJ2-7 and V is TRBV5-1; D may be TRBD2 (5 bases). Germline assignment: CDR1 SGHRS and CDR2 YFSETQ. CDR3 length equals 13 residues. V lost 4 bases and J lost 3, with 11 bases in between. For the CDR3, the DNA is TGCGCCAGCAGCCGTGACGGGAACTACGAGCAGTACTTC. Amino acids: CASSRDGNYEQYF.

V usage is TRBV10-2 and J usage is TRBJ2-3, with D possibly matching TRBD2 (6 bases). V was shortened by 2 bases and J by 2 bases, with 8 bases between the two germline ends. The CDR3 runs to 14 residues. Germline CDR1 WSHSY, CDR2 SAAADI. The CDR3 loop is CASSEPGVTDTQYF. Written as DNA, the CDR3 is TGCGCCAGCAGTGAGCCGGGAGTCACAGATACGCAGTATTTT.

The V and J genes are TRBV7-2 and TRBJ1-5; D uncertain. V was cut by 5 bases and J by 0 bases, with 14 bases left in between. The CDR3 consists of 16 residues. Germline-derived CDR1 and CDR2 are SGHTA and FQGNSA. The CDR3 DNA reads as TGTGCCAGCAGCGAAGGCGCGGGGTATAGCAATCAGCCCCAGCATTTT. The encoded protein is CASSEGAGYSNQPQHF.

This sequence joins TRBV4-2 and TRBJ2-3, with a possible D match to TRBD2 (7 bases). This CDR3 region has 18 residues. Germline CDR1 and CDR2: LGHNA and YNFKEQ. Trimming took 1 base from V and 2 from J, leaving 19 bases between them. CDR3 in amino acids: CASSQVLSRGADTDTQYF. The CDR3 nucleotides are TGTGCCAGCAGCCAAGTCCTTTCCCGGGGGGCCGACACAGATACGCAGTATTTT.

The chain is built from TRBV10-2 and TRBJ1-2; 8 nucleotides match TRBD1. The length of the CDR3 is 14 residues. Germline trimming cut 2 bases from V and 10 bases from J; bases unmatched to any gene: 9. Germline values: CDR1 WSHSY, CDR2 SAAADI. CDR3 sequence (DNA): TGCGCCAGCAGTGAGGGGGGACAGGCGCAGGTCTACACCTTC. It yields the protein CASSEGGQAQVYTF.

The chain employs TRBV19 and TRBJ1-5; tentative D call: TRBD1 (5 bases). V was cut by 8 bases and J by 6 bases, with 20 bases left in between. The CDR3 is 15 amino acids. Germline-derived CDR1 and CDR2 are LNHDA and SQIVND (reference sequence). The CDR3 nucleotides read TGTGCCAGTGCCATAAACGGGGGGAGAAGTCAGCCCCAGCATTTT. Translating gives CASAINGGRSQPQHF.

The chain joins TRBV5-1 to TRBJ2-5; 8 nucleotides agree with TRBD2. The CDR3 runs to 16 residues. Trimming at V came to 0 bases and at J to 1 base, leaving 5 bases not matched to a gene. Germline V gives CDR1 SGHRS, CDR2 YFSETQ. The chain's CDR3 is CASSLAASGPQETQYF. CDR3 nucleotides: TGCGCCAGCAGCTTGGCCGCTAGCGGGCCCCAAGAGACCCAGTACTTC.

The chain links TRBV5-1 to TRBJ2-2; D perhaps matches TRBD2 (6 bases). Germline CDR1 reads SGHRS; CDR2 reads YFSETQ. This CDR3 is built from 16 residues. With 0 bases removed from V and 2 bases from J, the gap between germline ends came to 11 bases. CDR3 bases: TGCGCCAGCAGCTTGGCCCCCGGGACTAACACCGGGGAGCTGTTTTTT. Protein sequence: CASSLAPGTNTGELFF.

This CDR3 reads CASSPWTGKADTQYF. For the CDR3, the DNA is TGTGCCAGCAGTCCCTGGACAGGGAAGGCGGATACGCAGTATTTT. The rearrangement joins TRBV27 to TRBJ2-3; 8 bases match TRBD1. The germline CDR1 and CDR2 sequences are MNHEY and SMNVEV (reference sequence). J gave up 6 bases and V 5 bases, and 10 bases lay outside the gene matches. The CDR3 sequence is 15 residues long.

The chain recombines TRBV5-1 with TRBJ2-7, with TRBD2 matching over 7 bases. The germline V gene encodes CDR1 SGHRS and CDR2 YFSETQ. Trimming removed 2 bases from V and 0 bases from J; junction bases left unmatched: 5. The CDR3 is 15 residues long. For the CDR3, the DNA is TGCGCCAGCAGCTTAGGAGGGACTACCTCCTACGAGCAGTACTTC. It translates to CASSLGGTTSYEQYF.

The V gene is TRBV5-1, the J gene TRBJ2-3, with 8 bases fitting TRBD1. The V gene's germline CDR1 is SGHRS and CDR2 YFSETQ. Losses at the gene ends were 4 bases for V and 3 bases for J; bases not matched to a gene: 7. The CDR3 consists of 15 residues. CDR3 sequence reads: CASSNSGTGTDTQYF. The CDR3 bases are TGCGCCAGCAGCAATTCCGGGACAGGAACAGATACGCAGTATTTT.

V and J are TRBV7-7 and TRBJ2-3, with D tentatively TRBD2 (5 bases). Trimming removed 1 base at V and 3 bases at J, with 5 bases between. CDR1 and CDR2 (germline): SSHAT, FNYEAQ (reference sequence). This CDR3 has 13 amino acids. CDR3 coding DNA: TGTGCCAGCAGCTTAGGAGGGACAGATACGCAGTATTTT. It translates to CASSLGGTDTQYF. Full variable domain (missing parts from reference TRBV7-7 and TRBJ2-3): GAGVSQSPRYKVTKRGQDVTLRCDPISSHATLYWYQQALGQGPEFLTYFNYEAQPDKSGLPSDRFSAERPEGSISTLTIQRTEQRDSAMYRCASSLGGTDTQYFGPGTRLTVL.

For the CDR3, the DNA is TGTGCCAGTAGTATTGCAGGGGGCGTGCGGGCAAACACCGGGGAGCTGTTTTTT. Its translation is CASSIAGGVRANTGELFF. This chain links TRBV19 with TRBJ2-2; 8 bases align to TRBD1. Germline trimming cut 3 bases from V and 2 bases from J; bases unmatched to any gene: 11. The CDR3 is 18 residues long. Germline V gene sequence: CDR1 LNHDA, CDR2 SQIVND (reference sequence).

The rearrangement links TRBV5-6 to TRBJ1-2; TRBD1 might be the D (5 bases). CDR3 length: 12 residues. The germline V gene has CDR1 SGHDT and CDR2 YYEEEE. V lost 4 bases and J lost 7, with 11 bases in between. The chain's CDR3 is CASSETDCGYTF. The CDR3 coding sequence is TGTGCCAGCAGCGAGACAGACTGTGGCTACACCTTC.

CDR3 protein: CASSPTPDAGTHSYEQYF. The CDR3 coding sequence is TGTGCCAGCTCACCCACTCCTGATGCGGGGACTCACTCCTACGAGCAGTACTTC. The chain joins TRBV18 to TRBJ2-7; a weak D match, TRBD2 (6 bases). The CDR3 runs 18 residues. V was pared by 3 bases and J by 0 bases, with 21 bases between. From germline, CDR1 is KGHSH and CDR2 LQKENI.